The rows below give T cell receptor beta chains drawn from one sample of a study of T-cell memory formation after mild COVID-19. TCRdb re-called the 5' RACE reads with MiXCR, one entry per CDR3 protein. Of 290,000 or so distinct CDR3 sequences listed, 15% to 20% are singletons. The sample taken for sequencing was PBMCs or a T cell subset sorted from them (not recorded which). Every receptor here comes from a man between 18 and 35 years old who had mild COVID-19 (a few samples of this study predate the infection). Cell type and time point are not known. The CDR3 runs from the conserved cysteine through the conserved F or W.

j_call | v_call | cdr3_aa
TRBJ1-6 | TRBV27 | CASTPGGSSSYNSPLHF
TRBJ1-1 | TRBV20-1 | CSARRALGTEAFF
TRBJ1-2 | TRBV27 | CASSLRRSNYGYTF
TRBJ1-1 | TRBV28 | CASSSGTLSAFF
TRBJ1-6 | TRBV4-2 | CASSPGEYNSPLHF
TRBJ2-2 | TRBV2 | CASSEALLIVRGTGELFF
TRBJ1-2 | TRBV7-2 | CASSLAWGQGPGYTF
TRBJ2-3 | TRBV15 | CATSRESWGGQYF
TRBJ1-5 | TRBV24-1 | CATSDPTDSNQPQHF
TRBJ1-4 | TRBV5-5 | CASSPTQVGELFF
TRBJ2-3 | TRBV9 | CASSVGVGTDTQYF
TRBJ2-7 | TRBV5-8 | CASRPGVGALYEQYF
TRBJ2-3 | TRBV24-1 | CATSAGSSTDTQYF
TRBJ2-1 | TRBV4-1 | CASLRDSNLLNEQFF
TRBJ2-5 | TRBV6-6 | CASSIGGRVETQYF
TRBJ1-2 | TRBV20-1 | CSARDSRTGNYGYTF
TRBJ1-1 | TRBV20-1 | CSRRRRQNTEAFF
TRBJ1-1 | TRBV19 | CASSMIGGTEAFF
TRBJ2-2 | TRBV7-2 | CASSLRGSPGELFF
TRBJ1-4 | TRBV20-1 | CSASSPPGATNEKLFF
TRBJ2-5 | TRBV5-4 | CASSLFQGETQYF
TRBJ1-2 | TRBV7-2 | CASSLDYRGYGYTF
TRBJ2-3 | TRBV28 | CATTAGLSTDTQYF
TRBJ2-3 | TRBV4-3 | CASSQDLAGSTDTQYF
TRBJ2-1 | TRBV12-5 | CASGLVLGGPYNEQFF
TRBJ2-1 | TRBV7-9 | CASSPIGVLRPNEQFF
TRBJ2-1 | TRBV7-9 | CASTPEGGAAYNEQFF
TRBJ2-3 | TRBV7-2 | CASTPETSGIGTQYF
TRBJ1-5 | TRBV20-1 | CSARTRTGSDQPQHF
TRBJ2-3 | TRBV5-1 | CASSQMRHFTDTQYF
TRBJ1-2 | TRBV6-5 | CASSPQGVGGRGYTF
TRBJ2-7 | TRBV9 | CASSKGAGDPHEQYF
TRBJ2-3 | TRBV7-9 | CASSLLAGPSDTQYF
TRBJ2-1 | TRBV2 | CASNGGYNEQFF
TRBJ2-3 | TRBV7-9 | CASSLSSTGTDTQYF
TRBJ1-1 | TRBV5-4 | CASSLDSRGAFF
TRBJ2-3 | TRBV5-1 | CASSHGQGDTDTQYF
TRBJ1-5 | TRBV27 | CASRQAGGNQPQHF
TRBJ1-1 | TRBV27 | CASSFTSSLSEAFF
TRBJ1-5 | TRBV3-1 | CASSQDQRHQPQHF
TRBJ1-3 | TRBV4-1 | CASSQVTGGANTIYF
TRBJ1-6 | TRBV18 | CASSPGTGDNSPLHF
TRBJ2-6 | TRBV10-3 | CVAGANVLTF
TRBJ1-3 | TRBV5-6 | CASSSRGTGNTIYF
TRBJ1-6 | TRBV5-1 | CASSAAESSPLHF
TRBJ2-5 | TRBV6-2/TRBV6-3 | CASRLLGLTGTQYF
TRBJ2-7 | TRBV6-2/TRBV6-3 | CASRLAGGRYEQYF